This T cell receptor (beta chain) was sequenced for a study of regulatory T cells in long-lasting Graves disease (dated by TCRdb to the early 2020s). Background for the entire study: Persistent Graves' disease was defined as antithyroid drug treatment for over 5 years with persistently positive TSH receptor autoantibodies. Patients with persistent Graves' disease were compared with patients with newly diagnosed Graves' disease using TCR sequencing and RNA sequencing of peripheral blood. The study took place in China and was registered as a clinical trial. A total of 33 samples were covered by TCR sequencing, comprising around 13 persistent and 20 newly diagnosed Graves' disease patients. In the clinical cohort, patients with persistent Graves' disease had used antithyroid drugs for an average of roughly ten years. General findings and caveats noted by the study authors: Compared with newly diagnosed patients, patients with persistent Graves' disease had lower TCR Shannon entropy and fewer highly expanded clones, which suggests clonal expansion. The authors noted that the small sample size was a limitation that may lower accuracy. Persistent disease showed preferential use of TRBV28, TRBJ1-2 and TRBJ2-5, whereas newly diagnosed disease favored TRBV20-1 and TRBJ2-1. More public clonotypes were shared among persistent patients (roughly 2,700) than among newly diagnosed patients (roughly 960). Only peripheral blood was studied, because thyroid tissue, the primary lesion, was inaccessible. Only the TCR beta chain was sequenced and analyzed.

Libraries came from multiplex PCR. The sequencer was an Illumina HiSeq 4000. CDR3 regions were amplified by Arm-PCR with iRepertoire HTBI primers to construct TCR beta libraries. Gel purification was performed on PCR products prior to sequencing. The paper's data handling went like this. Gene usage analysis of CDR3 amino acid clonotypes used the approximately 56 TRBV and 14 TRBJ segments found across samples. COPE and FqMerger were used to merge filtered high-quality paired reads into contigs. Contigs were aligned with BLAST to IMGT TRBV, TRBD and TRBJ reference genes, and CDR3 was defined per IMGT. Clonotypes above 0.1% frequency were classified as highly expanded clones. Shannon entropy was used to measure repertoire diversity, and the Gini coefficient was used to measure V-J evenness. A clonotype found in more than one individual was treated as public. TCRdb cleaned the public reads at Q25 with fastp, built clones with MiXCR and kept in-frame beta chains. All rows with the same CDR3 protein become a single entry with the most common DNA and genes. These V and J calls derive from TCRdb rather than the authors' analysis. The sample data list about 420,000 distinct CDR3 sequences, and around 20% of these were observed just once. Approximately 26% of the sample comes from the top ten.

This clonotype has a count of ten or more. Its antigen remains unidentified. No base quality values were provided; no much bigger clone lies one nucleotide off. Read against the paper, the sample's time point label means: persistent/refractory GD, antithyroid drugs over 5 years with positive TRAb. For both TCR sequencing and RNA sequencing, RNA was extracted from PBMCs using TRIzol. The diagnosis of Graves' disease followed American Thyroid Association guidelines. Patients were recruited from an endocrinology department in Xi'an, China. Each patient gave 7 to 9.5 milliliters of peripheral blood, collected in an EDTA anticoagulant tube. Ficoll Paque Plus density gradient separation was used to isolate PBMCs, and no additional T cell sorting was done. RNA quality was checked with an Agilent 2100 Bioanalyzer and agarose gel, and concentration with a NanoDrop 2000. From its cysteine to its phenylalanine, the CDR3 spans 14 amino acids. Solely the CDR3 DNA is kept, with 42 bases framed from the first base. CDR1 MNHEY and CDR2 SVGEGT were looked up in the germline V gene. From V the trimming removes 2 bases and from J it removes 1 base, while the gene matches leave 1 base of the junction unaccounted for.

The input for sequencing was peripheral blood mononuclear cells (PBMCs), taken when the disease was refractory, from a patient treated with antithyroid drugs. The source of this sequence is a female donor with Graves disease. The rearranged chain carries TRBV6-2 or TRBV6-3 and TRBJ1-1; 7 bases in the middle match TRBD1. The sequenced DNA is TGTGCCAGCAGTTACGGGACAGAGAACACTGAAGCTTTCTTT. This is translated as CASSYGTENTEAFF.